This entry concerns a single TCR beta chain. Its antigen is not known. TCRdb redid the calling of the reads with MiXCR, one entry per CDR3 protein. Among some 940,000 distinct CDR3 sequences listed, around 30% were seen once. The CDR3 sequence is 14 residues long. From germline, CDR1 is SEHNR and CDR2 FQNEAQ (reference sequence). The V end lost 5 bases, the J end lost 6 bases, and 16 bases lay between the germline ends. The entry originates in a study of T cell repertoires in cytomegalovirus infection. The chain joins TRBV7-9 to TRBJ1-1, with D perhaps matching TRBD1 (6 bases). The material was cultured CD8+ T cells from PBMCs, obtained from culture after CMV antigen stimulation. The source is a human donor in good health (CMV status not recorded). Some clones in this sample may be carry-over from other donors' samples. CDR3 nucleotides: TGTGCCAGCAGCCCTCCCCAGGGGTGGGCTGAAGCTTTCTTT. Residues: CASSPPQGWAEAFF.